This T cell receptor beta chain was sequenced for a study of T cells expressing NK-cell markers. Across the study: Obtained from sorted CD3+CD56+NKG2C+, CD3+CD56+NKG2C- and CD3+CD56-NKG2C+ T cells were the TCR beta repertoires. Eight donors were sequenced, of whom seven were HCMV-seropositive, while the remaining one was HCMV-seronegative. Study-level points and caveats: In a handful of donors, dominant clonotypes made up about 25-65% of CD3+CD56-NKG2C+ cells. Whether expanded NKG2C-expressing T cell clones recognize HCMV is unknown.

Germline V gene sequence: CDR1 SGHAT, CDR2 FQDESV (reference sequence). The CDR3 has 13 amino acids. Reanalyzing the 5' RACE reads, TCRdb keeps one entry per CDR3 protein, without DNA. This sample contains a few hundred thousand distinct CDR3 sequences. Turning to this clonotype: Its matching antigen is unknown.

The V gene is TRBV11-1, the J gene TRBJ1-2; TCRdb returns TRBD1, unconfirmable since there is no DNA. The sequence derives from a man aged 18 to 69 in good health. Sequenced input: blood T cells: a sorted CD56 or NKG2C T cell subset, CD4+ or CD8+ T cells, or bulk PBMC T cells (not recorded which). CDR3 amino acids: CASSLAPGFGYTF.